What follows are 26 T cell receptor beta chains derived from one specimen sequenced in a study of shared clonotypes between healthy human individuals. Generated by immunoSEQ multiplex PCR, the TCRdb table keeps only in-frame clones and is missing some. The sample carries some 1 million clones, 60% to 80% recorded once. The sequenced sample consisted of memory CD4+ T cells sorted from blood. Subset specified: CD45RA-negative fraction. Receptor source: a man in his late teens or twenties in good health.

This clone was picked up a small number of times. The chain uses TRBV27 and TRBJ2-3, with 8 positions matching TRBD1. The CDR3 is made up of 18 amino acids. V shed 5 bases, J shed 0 bases, and the junction held 13 bases outside the gene matches. Germline CDR1 MNHEY, CDR2 SMNVEV (reference sequence). DNA of the CDR3: TGTGCCAGCAGTGGACAGGGCGTCGCGGGAACTAGCACAGATACGCAGTATTTT. As protein: CASSGQGVAGTSTDTQYF.

The chain is built from TRBV19 and TRBJ2-7; 7 nucleotides align to TRBD1. The germline V gene has CDR1 LNHDA and CDR2 SQIVND (reference sequence). CDR3 length: 13 residues. After removal of 5 bases from V and 4 bases from J, the junction contained 5 bases not matched to a gene. CDR3 nucleotides: TGTGCCAGTAGTCGGGACAGAAAATACGAGCAGTACTTC. Protein sequence: CASSRDRKYEQYF.

The genes are TRBV5-3 and TRBJ2-5; D possibly matches TRBD1 or TRBD2 (5 bases each). TRBV5-3 has ORF status, its function being uncertain. The CDR3 runs 14 residues. Trimming pared 10 bases from V and 1 base from J, leaving 17 bases between. The CDR3 sequence is CAPRPPGAQETQYF. The CDR3 DNA sequence: TGTGCCCCTCGTCCCCCCGGGGCCCAAGAGACCCAGTACTTC.

The rearrangement joins TRBV5-1 to TRBJ2-7; the match to TRBD2 covers 8 bases. V trimming: 1 base; J trimming: 5 bases; junction bases outside the gene matches: 5. This CDR3 contains 14 residues. In germline, CDR1 is SGHRS, CDR2 YFSETQ. CDR3 DNA sequence: TGCGCCAGCAGCTTGAGGGCGGGAGGAGACGAGCAGTACTTC. Translating it yields CASSLRAGGDEQYF.

This clone was recorded a few times. The V gene is TRBV7-2, the J gene TRBJ2-3; 10 nucleotides match TRBD2. After removal of 3 bases from V and 0 bases from J, the junction contained 12 bases not matched to a gene. CDR3 length: 19 residues. Germline V lookup: CDR1 SGHTA, CDR2 FQGNSA. CDR3 sequence (DNA): TGTGCCAGCAGCTTTAAGCGCTCTAGCGGGGGCCTTAGCACAGATACGCAGTATTTT. Protein: CASSFKRSSGGLSTDTQYF.

The chain is built from TRBV29-1 and TRBJ2-4, with unresolved D. Per germline, CDR1 SQVTM and CDR2 ANQGSEA. V was shortened by 4 bases and J by 1 base, with 11 bases between the two germline ends. This CDR3 contains 14 residues. Here the CDR3 DNA reads TGCAGCGTTGGGGGATCCGGGGCCAAAAACATTCAGTACTTC. This codes for CSVGGSGAKNIQYF.

The chain has TRBV2 and TRBJ2-7, with TRBD1 matching 10 bases. Germline CDR1 and CDR2: SNHLY and FYNNEI. This CDR3 has 17 residues. Germline trimming cut 6 bases from V and 3 bases from J; bases unmatched to any gene: 14. CDR3 sequence reads: CASSVTGGGSMIYEQYF. The CDR3 DNA is TGTGCCAGCAGCGTGACAGGGGGCGGGTCGATGATCTACGAGCAGTACTTC.

This clone was recorded a few times. The chain's CDR3 is CASSFTGGYGYTF. Written as DNA, the CDR3 is TGTGCCAGCAGTTTTACAGGAGGCTATGGCTACACCTTC. The V call is TRBV27, the J call TRBJ1-2; tentative D call: TRBD1 (5 bases). Germline V gene lookup returns CDR1 MNHEY and CDR2 SMNVEV (reference sequence). The CDR3 spans 13 residues. V was shortened by 3 bases and J by 4 bases, with 9 bases between the two germline ends.

V is TRBV29-1 and J is TRBJ2-7; 7 bases map to TRBD1. This CDR3 spans 13 amino acids. Unmatched junction bases numbered 7, after V lost 6 bases and J lost 2 bases. In germline, CDR1 is SQVTM, CDR2 ANQGSEA. The CDR3 is CSVLQGSTYEQYF. CDR3 sequence (DNA): TGCAGCGTCCTACAGGGGTCGACCTACGAGCAGTACTTC.

V is TRBV30 and J is TRBJ2-7; 7 positions match TRBD1. V shed 0 bases and J 1 base; nucleotides not matched to a gene: 9. Germline CDR1 is GTSNPN and CDR2 is SVGIG (reference sequence). The CDR3 extends over 16 amino acids. The CDR3, as DNA: TGTGCCTGGAGTGTAGCCCGACAGGGTAATTCCTACGAGCAGTACTTC. This codes for CAWSVARQGNSYEQYF.

The chain combines TRBV7-8 with TRBJ2-7, with TRBD2 matching 11 bases. This CDR3 spans 15 amino acids. Germline-derived CDR1 and CDR2 are SGHVS and FQNEAQ. V lost 5 bases and J lost 0; bases outside the gene matches: 3. The DNA of the CDR3 is TGTGCCAGCAGCGCCGGGACTAGCGGCTCCTACGAGCAGTACTTC. Its protein is CASSAGTSGSYEQYF.

This clone is a singleton in its sample. This rearrangement joins TRBV10-3 to TRBJ1-3; 8 nucleotides match TRBD1. From germline, CDR1 is ENHRY and CDR2 SYGVKD. The CDR3 contains 18 residues. J gave up 2 bases and V 5 bases, and 14 bases lay outside the gene matches. CDR3 DNA sequence: TGTGCCATCAGTAAACTCCCATTAGGACAGGGAACTGGAAACACCATATATTTT. This sequence encodes CAISKLPLGQGTGNTIYF.

This clone was seen just once. The chain couples TRBV5-1 to TRBJ2-1; 9 bases line up with TRBD2. The CDR3 length is 17 residues. The V and J ends lost 0 bases and 0 bases, in that order; junction bases with no gene match: 4. Germline lookup yields CDR1 SGHRS and CDR2 YFSETQ. The CDR3 spells CASSLVVAGASYNEQFF. The CDR3 DNA is TGCGCCAGCAGCTTGGTCGTAGCGGGGGCCTCCTACAATGAGCAGTTCTTC.

This clone has a single count. The V call is TRBV6-1, the J call TRBJ2-7; D is uncertain. The CDR3 has 14 residues. Germline CDR1 MNHNS, CDR2 SASEGT. Trimming stripped 8 bases from V and 2 bases from J, with 16 bases between. CDR3 bases: TGTGCCAGCGACGCCCCGCGAGGAACCTACGAGCAGTACTTC. Residues: CASDAPRGTYEQYF.

This sequence joins TRBV11-2 and TRBJ1-1; D is perhaps TRBD1 (6 bases). The CDR3 has 15 residues. V was cut by 2 bases and J by 5 bases, with 15 bases left in between. Germline CDR1 SGHAT, CDR2 FQNNGV. DNA of the CDR3: TGTGCCAGCAGCTTAAGTGAGGGGGTGAGGACTGAAGCTTTCTTT. Protein: CASSLSEGVRTEAFF.

The V call is TRBV6-1, the J call TRBJ1-6, with D maybe TRBD1 (5 bases). This CDR3 comprises 12 residues. V lost 6 bases and J 9 bases, leaving 9 bases between the germline ends. Germline values: CDR1 MNHNS, CDR2 SASEGT. The CDR3 DNA reads as TGTGCCAGCAGCGAGGGGCCTTCACCCCTCCACTTT. Residues: CASSEGPSPLHF.

The rearrangement uses TRBV2 and TRBJ2-3; TRBD1 matches 7 bases. Trimming at V came to 4 bases and at J to 4 bases, leaving 2 bases not matched to a gene. Germline V gene lookup returns CDR1 SNHLY and CDR2 FYNNEI. This CDR3 comprises 13 residues. The CDR3 loop reads CASSGQGADTQYF. In DNA form, the CDR3 reads TGTGCCAGCAGTGGGCAGGGGGCAGATACGCAGTATTTT.

J is TRBJ1-1 and V is TRBV27; TRBD1 is a possible D gene (6 bases). The V gene's germline CDR1 is MNHEY and CDR2 SMNVEV (reference sequence). The V end was cut by 3 bases, the J end by 2 bases, with 22 bases between. The CDR3 has 18 residues. This chain's CDR3 is CASSFSRTADYLNTEAFF. Written as DNA, the CDR3 is TGTGCCAGCAGTTTCTCCAGGACAGCTGATTACCTAAACACTGAAGCTTTCTTT.

The J gene is TRBJ1-2, the V gene TRBV28; 9 bases are shared with TRBD1. There are 15 residues in the CDR3. Germline trimming cut 5 bases from V and 7 bases from J; bases unmatched to any gene: 11. Germline V gene lookup returns CDR1 MDHEN and CDR2 SYDVKM. The chain's CDR3 is CASSPRDREVVGYTF. CDR3 nucleotide sequence: TGTGCCAGCAGTCCTAGGGACAGGGAAGTCGTTGGCTACACCTTC.

This sequence joins TRBV5-1 and TRBJ1-3; D not resolved. V lost 5 bases and J lost 0, with 12 bases in between. Germline V CDR1 and CDR2: SGHRS, YFSETQ. The CDR3 is 15 residues long. The CDR3 DNA reads as TGCGCCAGCAGGGATTGGTTGGCCTCTGGAAACACCATATATTTT. It specifies CASRDWLASGNTIYF.

As DNA, the CDR3 is TGTGCCAGCAGCTTAGAATACGGTTACGAGCAGTACTTC. Translated: CASSLEYGYEQYF. J is TRBJ2-7 and V is TRBV7-2, with D uncertain. The V gene's germline CDR1 is SGHTA and CDR2 FQGNSA. CDR3 size: 13 residues. The V gene lost 1 base and the J gene lost 4 bases, with 8 bases spanning the gap.

The chain recombines TRBV9 with TRBJ2-1; unclear D gene. Germline V CDR1 and CDR2: SGDLS, YYNGEE. Trimming shortened V by 4 bases and J by 5 bases, and 13 bases separated the two germline ends. The CDR3 extends over 14 amino acids. CDR3 sequence: CASSTQVTNNEQFF. The DNA of the CDR3 is TGTGCCAGCAGCACTCAAGTGACGAACAATGAGCAGTTCTTC.

The chain carries TRBV5-6 and TRBJ1-6; D gene ambiguous. V dropped 1 base and J dropped 9 bases, with 8 bases sitting between them. Germline V gene sequence: CDR1 SGHDT, CDR2 YYEEEE. This CDR3 comprises 13 residues. CDR3 DNA: TGTGCCAGCAGCTTGAAGGGAGGTTCACCCCTCCACTTT. Protein sequence: CASSLKGGSPLHF.

This chain uses TRBV7-8 with TRBJ2-1; 8 nucleotides agree with TRBD2. The trim removed 2 bases at V and 8 bases at J, leaving 14 bases unmatched. This CDR3 has 17 residues. Germline V gives CDR1 SGHVS, CDR2 FQNEAQ. The CDR3 spells CASSLKSGSLVPYEQFF. CDR3 nucleotide sequence: TGTGCCAGCAGCTTAAAAAGCGGGAGTTTAGTCCCCTATGAGCAGTTCTTC.

The gene calls are TRBV28 and TRBJ2-7; D ambiguous. The CDR3 consists of 12 residues. V gave up 5 bases and J gave up 2 bases, with 7 bases separating them. Per germline, CDR1 MDHEN and CDR2 SYDVKM. The CDR3 bases are TGTGCCAGCAGTGCGGATGCCTACGAGCAGTACTTC. Residues: CASSADAYEQYF.

The chain links TRBV21-1 to TRBJ1-4; the table's D gene call, TRBD1, was not cross checked with the DNA. TRBV21-1 is shown as a pseudogene. CDR3 size: 20 residues. Written as DNA, the CDR3 is TGTGCCAGCAGCAATCTTGTAGGCAGGGGTCCGTATGGAACTAATGAAAAACTGTTTTTT. This sequence encodes CASSNLVGRGPYGTNEKLFF.